The table lists the clone carrying this TCR beta chain with a few counts. Its antigen is not known. This sample was taken from a study of early T cells in non-severe SARS-CoV-2 infection. The overall study: RNA in bulk from unsorted whole blood was sequenced, and chains were unpaired. Broader study findings: CD4 and private specificities were missed by VDJdb matching, which favored anti-spike CD8 responses.

Researchers attached unique molecular identifiers to individual cDNA molecules. TCRdb used MiXCR to reprocess the 5' RACE reads, holding one entry per CDR3 protein. The table includes over 30,000 distinct CDR3 sequences, 5.4% detected once. This CDR3 is built from 14 residues. The germline gives CDR1 SGHAT, CDR2 FQNNGV. Trimming removed 2 bases from V and 7 bases from J; junction bases left unmatched: 5. The chain recombines TRBV11-2 with TRBJ2-1; 7 nucleotides line up with TRBD2. The starting material was whole blood, obtained at baseline. The origin of this receptor is an adult who was a healthcare worker with PCR-confirmed SARS-CoV-2 infection or an uninfected control (not recorded which). The CDR3 protein is CASSLSREGNEQFF. The CDR3 DNA reads TGTGCCAGCAGCTTAAGCAGGGAGGGAAATGAGCAGTTCTTC.